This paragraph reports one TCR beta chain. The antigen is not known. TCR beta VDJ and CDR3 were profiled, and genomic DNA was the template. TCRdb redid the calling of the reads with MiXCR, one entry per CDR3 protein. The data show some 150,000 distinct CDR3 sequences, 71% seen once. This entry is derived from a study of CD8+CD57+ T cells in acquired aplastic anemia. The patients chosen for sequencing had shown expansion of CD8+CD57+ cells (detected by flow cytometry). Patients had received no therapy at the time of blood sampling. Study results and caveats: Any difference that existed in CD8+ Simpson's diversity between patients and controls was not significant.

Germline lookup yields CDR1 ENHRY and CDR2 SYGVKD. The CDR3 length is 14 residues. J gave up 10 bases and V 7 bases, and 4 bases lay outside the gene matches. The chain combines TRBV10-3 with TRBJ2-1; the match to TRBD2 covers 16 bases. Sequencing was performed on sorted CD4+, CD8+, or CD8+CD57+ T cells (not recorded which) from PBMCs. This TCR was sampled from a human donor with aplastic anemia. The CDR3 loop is CAITGTSGRDEQFF. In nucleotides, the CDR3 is TGTGCCATCACAGGGACTAGCGGGAGGGACGAGCAGTTCTTC.